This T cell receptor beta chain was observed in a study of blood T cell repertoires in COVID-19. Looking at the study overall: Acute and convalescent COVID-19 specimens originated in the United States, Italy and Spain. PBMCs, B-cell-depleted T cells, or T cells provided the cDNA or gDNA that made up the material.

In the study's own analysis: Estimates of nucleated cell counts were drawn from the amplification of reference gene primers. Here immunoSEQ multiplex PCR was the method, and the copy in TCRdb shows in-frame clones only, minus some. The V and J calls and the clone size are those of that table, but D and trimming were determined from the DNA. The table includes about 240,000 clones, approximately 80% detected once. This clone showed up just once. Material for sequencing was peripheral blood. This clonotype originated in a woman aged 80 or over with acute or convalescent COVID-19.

The CDR3 sequence is CASSHGQGKNEQYF. CDR3 sequence (DNA): TGTGCCAGCAGCCATGGACAGGGGAAGAACGAGCAGTACTTC. The V and J genes are TRBV3-1 (or the pseudogene TRBV3-2) and TRBJ2-7; 9 bases agree with TRBD1. This CDR3 contains 14 residues. Trimming took 3 bases from V and 5 from J; bases not matched to a gene: 5. Germline CDR1 is LGHDT and CDR2 is YNNKEL (reference sequence).